The clone carrying this T cell receptor (beta chain) was seen many times. From the RT-PCR reads, TCRdb called clonotypes with MiXCR, one entry per CDR3 protein. The sample carries 650,000 to 800,000 distinct CDR3 sequences, 14% recorded once. This CDR3 spans 15 amino acids. The trim removed 3 bases at V and 5 bases at J, leaving 10 bases unmatched. Germline values: CDR1 SGDLS, CDR2 YYNGEE. The V gene is TRBV9, the J gene TRBJ2-5; 7 positions match TRBD1. The receptor was derived from a female donor in good health, serving as a healthy control. Sample: memory CD4+ T cells from blood. The CDR3 DNA sequence: TGTGCCAGCAGCGCCATGCAGGGGGAAGGGGAGACCCAGTACTTC. Protein sequence: CASSAMQGEGETQYF.